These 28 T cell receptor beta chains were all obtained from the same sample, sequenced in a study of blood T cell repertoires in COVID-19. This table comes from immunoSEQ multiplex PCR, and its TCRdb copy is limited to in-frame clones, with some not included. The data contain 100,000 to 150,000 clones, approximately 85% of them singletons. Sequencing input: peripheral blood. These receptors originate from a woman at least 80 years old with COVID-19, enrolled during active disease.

CDR3 amino acids: CASSAPQETQYF. CDR3 DNA sequence: TGTGCCAGCAGCGCGCCCCAAGAGACCCAGTACTTC. The chain links TRBV5-4 to TRBJ2-5; D remains unclear. The CDR3 is 12 amino acids. V was cut by 4 bases and J by 1 base, with 5 bases left in between. Germline-derived CDR1 and CDR2 are SGHNT and YYREEE (reference sequence). Filled out from reference TRBV5-4 and TRBJ2-5, the complete variable domain reads ETGVTQSPTHLIKTRGQQVTLRCSSQSGHNTVSWYQQALGQGPQFIFQYYREEENGRGNFPPRFSGLQFPNYSSELNVNALELDDSALYLCASSAPQETQYFGPGTRLLVL.

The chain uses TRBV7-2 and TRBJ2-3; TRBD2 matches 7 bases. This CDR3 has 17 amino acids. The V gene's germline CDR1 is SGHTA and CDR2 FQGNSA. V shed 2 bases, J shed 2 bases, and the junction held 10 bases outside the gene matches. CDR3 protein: CASSLTYPGLDTDTQYF. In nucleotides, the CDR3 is TGTGCCAGCAGCTTAACGTATCCCGGACTAGACACAGATACGCAGTATTTT.

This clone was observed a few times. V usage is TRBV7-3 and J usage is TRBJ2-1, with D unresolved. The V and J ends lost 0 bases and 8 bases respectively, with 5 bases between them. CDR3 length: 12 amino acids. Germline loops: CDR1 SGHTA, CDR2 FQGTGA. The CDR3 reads CASSLTGHEQFF. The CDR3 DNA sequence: TGTGCCAGCAGCTTAACGGGCCATGAGCAGTTCTTC.

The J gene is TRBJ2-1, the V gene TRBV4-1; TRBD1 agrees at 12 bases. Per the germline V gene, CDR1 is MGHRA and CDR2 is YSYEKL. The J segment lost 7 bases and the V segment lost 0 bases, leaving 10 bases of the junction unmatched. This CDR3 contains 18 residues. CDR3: CASSQDEGGQGALNEQFF. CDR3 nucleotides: TGCGCCAGCAGCCAAGATGAAGGGGGACAGGGGGCACTGAATGAGCAGTTCTTC.

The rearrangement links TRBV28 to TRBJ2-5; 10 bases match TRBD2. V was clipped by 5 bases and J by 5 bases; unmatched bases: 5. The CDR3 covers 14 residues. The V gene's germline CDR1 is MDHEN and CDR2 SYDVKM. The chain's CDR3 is CASSASGRGETQYF. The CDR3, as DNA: TGTGCCAGCAGTGCTAGCGGGAGAGGGGAGACCCAGTACTTC.

CDR3 sequence (DNA): TGCAGCGTTGAAACCCGAGGGGGAGGGGCTTATGAGCAGTTCTTC. Amino acid sequence: CSVETRGGGAYEQFF. The chain uses TRBV29-1 and TRBJ2-1; weak D call: TRBD2 (7 bases). The V end lost 2 bases, the J end lost 8 bases, and 19 bases lay between the germline ends. Germline lookup yields CDR1 SQVTM and CDR2 ANQGSEA. The CDR3 has 15 residues.

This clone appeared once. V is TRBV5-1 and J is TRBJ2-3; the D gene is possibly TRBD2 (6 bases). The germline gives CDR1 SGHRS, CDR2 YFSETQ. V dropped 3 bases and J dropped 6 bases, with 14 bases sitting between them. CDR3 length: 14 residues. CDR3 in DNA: TGCGCCAGCAGCTACCTAGCGTCGGGGGATACGCAGTATTTT. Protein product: CASSYLASGDTQYF.

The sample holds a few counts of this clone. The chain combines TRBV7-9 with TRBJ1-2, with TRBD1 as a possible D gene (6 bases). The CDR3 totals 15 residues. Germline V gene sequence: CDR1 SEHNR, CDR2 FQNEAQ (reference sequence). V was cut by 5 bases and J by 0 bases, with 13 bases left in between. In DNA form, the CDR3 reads TGTGCCAGCAGCCCCGGTTCAGGGGCTAACTATGGCTACACCTTC. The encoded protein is CASSPGSGANYGYTF.

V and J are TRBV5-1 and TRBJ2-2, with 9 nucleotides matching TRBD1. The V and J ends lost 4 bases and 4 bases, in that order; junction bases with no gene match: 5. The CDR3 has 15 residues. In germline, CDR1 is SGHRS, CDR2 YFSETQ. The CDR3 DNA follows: TGCGCCAGCAGCGCCGGGACAGGGCTCACCGGGGAGCTGTTTTTT. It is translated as CASSAGTGLTGELFF.

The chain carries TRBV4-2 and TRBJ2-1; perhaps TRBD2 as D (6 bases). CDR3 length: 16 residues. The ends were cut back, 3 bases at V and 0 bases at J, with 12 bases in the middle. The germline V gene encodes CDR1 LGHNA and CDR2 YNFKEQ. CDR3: CASSQEAGSSYNEQFF. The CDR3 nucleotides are TGTGCCAGCAGCCAGGAAGCGGGTAGCTCCTACAATGAGCAGTTCTTC.

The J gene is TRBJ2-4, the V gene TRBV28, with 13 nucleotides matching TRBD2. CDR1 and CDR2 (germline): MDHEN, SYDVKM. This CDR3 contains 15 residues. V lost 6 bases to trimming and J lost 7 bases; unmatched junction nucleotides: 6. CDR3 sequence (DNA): TGTGCCAGCAGCGAGGGACTAGCGGGAATGAACATTCAGTACTTC. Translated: CASSEGLAGMNIQYF.

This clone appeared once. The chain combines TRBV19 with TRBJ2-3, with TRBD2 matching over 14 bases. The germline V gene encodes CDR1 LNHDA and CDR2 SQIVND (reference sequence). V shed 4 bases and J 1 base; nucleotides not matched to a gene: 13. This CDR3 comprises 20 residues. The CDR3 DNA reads TGTGCCAGTAGTAAACGAGCCGGGACTAGCGGGAGAGGGGGCACAGATACGCAGTATTTT. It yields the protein CASSKRAGTSGRGGTDTQYF.

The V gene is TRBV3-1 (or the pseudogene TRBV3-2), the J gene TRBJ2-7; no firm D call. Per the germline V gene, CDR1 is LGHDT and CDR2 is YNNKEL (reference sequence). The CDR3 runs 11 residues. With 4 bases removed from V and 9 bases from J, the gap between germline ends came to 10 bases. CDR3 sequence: CASSRDIAQYF. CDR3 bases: TGTGCCAGCAGCCGCGACATTGCGCAGTACTTC.

The CDR3 bases are TGTGCCAGCAGCATCCACGGGAACAGGGACGATCAGCCCCAGCATTTT. Translated: CASSIHGNRDDQPQHF. The chain links TRBV16 to TRBJ1-5; D is perhaps TRBD1 (6 bases). The V and J ends lost 5 bases and 5 bases respectively, with 19 bases between them. This CDR3 is 16 amino acids long. The V gene's germline CDR1 is KGHSY and CDR2 FQNENV.

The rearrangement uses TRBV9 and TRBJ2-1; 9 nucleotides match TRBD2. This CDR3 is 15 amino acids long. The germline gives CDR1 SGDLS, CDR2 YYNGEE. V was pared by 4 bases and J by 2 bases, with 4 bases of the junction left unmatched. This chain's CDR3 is CASSKTSGPYNEQFF. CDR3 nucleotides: TGTGCCAGCAGCAAGACTAGCGGCCCCTACAATGAGCAGTTCTTC.

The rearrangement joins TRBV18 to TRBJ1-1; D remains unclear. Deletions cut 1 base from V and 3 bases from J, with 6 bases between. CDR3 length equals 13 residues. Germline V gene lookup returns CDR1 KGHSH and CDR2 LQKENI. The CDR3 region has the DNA TGTGCCAGCTCACCACGGGCCGACACTGAAGCTTTCTTT. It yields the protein CASSPRADTEAFF.

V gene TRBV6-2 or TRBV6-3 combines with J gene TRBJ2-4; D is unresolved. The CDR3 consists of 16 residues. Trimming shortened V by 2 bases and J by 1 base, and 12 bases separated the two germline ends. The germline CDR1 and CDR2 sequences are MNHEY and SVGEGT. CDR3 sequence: CASSYEVVGAKNIQYF. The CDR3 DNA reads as TGTGCCAGCAGTTACGAGGTTGTTGGTGCCAAAAACATTCAGTACTTC.

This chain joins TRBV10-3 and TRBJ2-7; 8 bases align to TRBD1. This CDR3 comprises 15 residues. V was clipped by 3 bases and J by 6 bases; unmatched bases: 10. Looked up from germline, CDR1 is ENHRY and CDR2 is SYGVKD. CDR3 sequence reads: CAISDPGQATSEQYF. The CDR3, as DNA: TGTGCCATCAGTGACCCGGGACAGGCGACTTCCGAGCAGTACTTC.

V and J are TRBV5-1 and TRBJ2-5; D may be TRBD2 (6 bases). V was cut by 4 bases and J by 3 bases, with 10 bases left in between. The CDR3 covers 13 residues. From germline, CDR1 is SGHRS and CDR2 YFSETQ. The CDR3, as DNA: TGCGCCAGCAGCACCGGGACTGAAGAGACCCAGTACTTC. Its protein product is CASSTGTEETQYF.

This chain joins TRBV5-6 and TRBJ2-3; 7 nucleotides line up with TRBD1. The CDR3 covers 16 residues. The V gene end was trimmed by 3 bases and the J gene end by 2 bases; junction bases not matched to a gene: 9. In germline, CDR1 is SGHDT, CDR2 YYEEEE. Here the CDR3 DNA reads TGTGCCAGCAGCTCCTTCCGGGACAGCAACACAGATACGCAGTATTTT. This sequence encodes CASSSFRDSNTDTQYF.

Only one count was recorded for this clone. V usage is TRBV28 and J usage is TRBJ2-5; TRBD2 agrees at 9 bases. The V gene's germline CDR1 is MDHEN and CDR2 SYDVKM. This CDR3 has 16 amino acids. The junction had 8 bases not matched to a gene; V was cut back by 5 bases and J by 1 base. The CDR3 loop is CASSLRLAVIQETQYF. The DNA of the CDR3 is TGTGCCAGCAGTCTCCGACTAGCGGTCATCCAAGAGACCCAGTACTTC. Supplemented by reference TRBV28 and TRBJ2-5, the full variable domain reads DVKVTQSSRYLVKRTGEKVFLECVQDMDHENMFWYRQDPGLGLRLIYFSYDVKMKEKGDIPEGYSVSREKKERFSLILESASTNQTSMYLCASSLRLAVIQETQYFGPGTRLLVL.

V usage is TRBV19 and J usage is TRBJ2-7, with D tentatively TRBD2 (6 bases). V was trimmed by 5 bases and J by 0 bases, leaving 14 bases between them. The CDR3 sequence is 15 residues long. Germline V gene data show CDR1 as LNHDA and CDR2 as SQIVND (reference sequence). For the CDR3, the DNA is TGTGCCAGTAGTCTCCGGGACTCTCCCTCCTACGAGCAGTACTTC. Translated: CASSLRDSPSYEQYF.

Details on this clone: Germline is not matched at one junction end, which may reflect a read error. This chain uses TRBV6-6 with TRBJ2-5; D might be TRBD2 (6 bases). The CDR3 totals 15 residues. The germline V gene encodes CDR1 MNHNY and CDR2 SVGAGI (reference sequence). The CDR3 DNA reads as TGTGCCAGCAGTAACTCCGGGACTCCGGGTGAGACCCAGTACTTC. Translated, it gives CASSNSGTPGETQYF.

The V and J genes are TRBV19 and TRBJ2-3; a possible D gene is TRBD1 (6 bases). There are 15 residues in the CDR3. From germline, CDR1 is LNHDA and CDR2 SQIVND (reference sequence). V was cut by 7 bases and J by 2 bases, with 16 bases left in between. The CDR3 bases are TGTGCCAGTACCCTAACAGGGTCCACCACAGATACGCAGTATTTT. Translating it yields CASTLTGSTTDTQYF. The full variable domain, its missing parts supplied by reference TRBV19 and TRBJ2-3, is DGGITQSPKYLFRKEGQNVTLSCEQNLNHDAMYWYRQDPGQGLRLIYYSQIVNDFQKGDIAEGYSVSREKKESFPLTVTSAQKNPTAFYLCASTLTGSTTDTQYFGPGTRLTVL.

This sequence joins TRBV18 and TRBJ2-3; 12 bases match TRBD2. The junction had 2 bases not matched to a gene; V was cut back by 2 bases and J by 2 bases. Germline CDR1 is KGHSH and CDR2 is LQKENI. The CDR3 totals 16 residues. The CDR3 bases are TGTGCCAGCTCACCAGGACTAGCGGGGCCCACAGATACGCAGTATTTT. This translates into CASSPGLAGPTDTQYF.

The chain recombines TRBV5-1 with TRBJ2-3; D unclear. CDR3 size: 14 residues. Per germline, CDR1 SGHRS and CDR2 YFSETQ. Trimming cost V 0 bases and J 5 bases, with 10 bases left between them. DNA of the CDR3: TGCGCCAGCAGCTTGGGGCAGGTGGGAGATACGCAGTATTTT. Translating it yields CASSLGQVGDTQYF. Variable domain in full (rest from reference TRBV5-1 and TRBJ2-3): KAGVTQTPRYLIKTRGQQVTLSCSPISGHRSVSWYQQTPGQGLQFLFEYFSETQRNKGNFPGRFSGRQFSNSRSEMNVSTLELGDSALYLCASSLGQVGDTQYFGPGTRLTVL.

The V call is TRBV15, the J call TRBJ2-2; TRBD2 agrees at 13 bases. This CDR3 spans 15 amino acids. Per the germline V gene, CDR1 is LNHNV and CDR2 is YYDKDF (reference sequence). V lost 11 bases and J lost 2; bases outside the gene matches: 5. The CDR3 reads CASGTSGTNTGELFF. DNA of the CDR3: TGTGCCTCTGGGACTAGCGGGACTAACACCGGGGAGCTGTTTTTT.

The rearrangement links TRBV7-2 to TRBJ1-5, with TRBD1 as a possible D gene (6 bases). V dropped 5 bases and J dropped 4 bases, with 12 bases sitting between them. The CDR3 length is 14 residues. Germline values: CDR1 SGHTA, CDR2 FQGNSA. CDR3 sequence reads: CASSPGQNNQPQHF. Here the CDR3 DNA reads TGTGCCAGCAGCCCCGGACAGAATAATCAGCCCCAGCATTTT.